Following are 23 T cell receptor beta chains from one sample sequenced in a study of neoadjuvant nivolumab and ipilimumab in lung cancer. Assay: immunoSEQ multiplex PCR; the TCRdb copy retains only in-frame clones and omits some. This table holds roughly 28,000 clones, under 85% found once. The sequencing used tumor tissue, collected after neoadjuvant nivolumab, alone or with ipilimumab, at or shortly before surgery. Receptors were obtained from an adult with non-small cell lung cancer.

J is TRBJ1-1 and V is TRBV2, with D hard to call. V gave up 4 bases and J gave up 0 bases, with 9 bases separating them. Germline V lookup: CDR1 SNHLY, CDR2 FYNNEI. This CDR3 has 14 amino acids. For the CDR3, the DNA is TGTGCCAGCAGTGTTTCCCGGGTGAACACTGAAGCTTTCTTT. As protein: CASSVSRVNTEAFF.

The CDR3 nucleotides are TGTGCTACCCAGCGGGAGGGAGGAGAGCAGTACTTC. This translates into CATQREGGEQYF. The rearrangement joins TRBV27 to TRBJ2-7; 10 nucleotides agree with TRBD2. The germline V gene encodes CDR1 MNHEY and CDR2 SMNVEV (reference sequence). CDR3 length: 12 residues.

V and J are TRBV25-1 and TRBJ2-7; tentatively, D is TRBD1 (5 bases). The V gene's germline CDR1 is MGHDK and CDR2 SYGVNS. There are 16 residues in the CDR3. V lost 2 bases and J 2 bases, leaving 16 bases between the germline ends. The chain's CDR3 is CASSEPKGPFPYEQYF. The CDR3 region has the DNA TGTGCCAGCAGTGAACCCAAGGGGCCCTTCCCCTACGAGCAGTACTTC.

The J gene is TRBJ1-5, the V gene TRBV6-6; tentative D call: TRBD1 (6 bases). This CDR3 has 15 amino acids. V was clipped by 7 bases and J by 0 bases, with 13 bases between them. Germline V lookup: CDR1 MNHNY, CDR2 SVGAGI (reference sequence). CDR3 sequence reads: CASTGGGGSNQPQHF. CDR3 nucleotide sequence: TGTGCCAGCACCGGCGGAGGGGGTAGCAATCAGCCCCAGCATTTT.

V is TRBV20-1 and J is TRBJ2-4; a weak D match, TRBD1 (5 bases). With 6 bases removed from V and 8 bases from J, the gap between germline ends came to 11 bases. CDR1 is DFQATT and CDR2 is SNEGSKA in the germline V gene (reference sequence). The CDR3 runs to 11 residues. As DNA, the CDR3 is TGCAGTGCCCGGCCCAGGGACATTCAGTACTTC. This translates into CSARPRDIQYF.

In DNA, the CDR3 is TGTGCCAGCAGCGTAAGGACAGGGGGAGTCTACGAGCAGTACTTC. It yields the protein CASSVRTGGVYEQYF. V and J are TRBV9 and TRBJ2-7; 10 bases agree with TRBD1. CDR3 size: 15 residues. The J segment lost 3 bases and the V segment lost 1 base, leaving 4 bases of the junction unmatched. Germline values: CDR1 SGDLS, CDR2 YYNGEE.

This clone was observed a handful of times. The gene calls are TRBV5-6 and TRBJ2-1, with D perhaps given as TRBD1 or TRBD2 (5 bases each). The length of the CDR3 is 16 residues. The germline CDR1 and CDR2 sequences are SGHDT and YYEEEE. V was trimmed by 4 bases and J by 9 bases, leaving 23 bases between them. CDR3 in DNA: TGTGCCAGCAGCCTCGGAGGTGGGACCCTCCAAATTGAGCAGTTCTTC. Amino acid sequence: CASSLGGGTLQIEQFF.

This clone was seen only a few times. CDR3 in DNA: TGTGCCAGCAGCTGGGAGGGGGGCGCAAGGGAGACCCAGTACTTC. As protein: CASSWEGGARETQYF. The chain recombines TRBV7-9 with TRBJ2-5, with D possibly TRBD2 on 7 matching bases. Germline V CDR1 and CDR2: SEHNR, FQNEAQ (reference sequence). CDR3 length: 15 amino acids. Trimming pared 4 bases from V and 5 bases from J, leaving 17 bases between.

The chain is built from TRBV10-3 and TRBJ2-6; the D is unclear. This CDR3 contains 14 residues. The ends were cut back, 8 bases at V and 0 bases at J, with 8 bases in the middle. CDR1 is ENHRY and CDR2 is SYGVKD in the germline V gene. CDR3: CAIDPGSGANVLTF. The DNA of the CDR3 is TGTGCCATCGACCCAGGCTCTGGGGCCAACGTCCTGACTTTC.

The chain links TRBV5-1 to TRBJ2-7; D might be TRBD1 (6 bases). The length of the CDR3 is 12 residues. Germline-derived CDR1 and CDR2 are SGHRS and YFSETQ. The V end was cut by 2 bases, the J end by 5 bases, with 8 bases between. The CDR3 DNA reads TGCGCCAGCAGCTTAACAGGGAACGAGCAGTACTTC. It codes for CASSLTGNEQYF.

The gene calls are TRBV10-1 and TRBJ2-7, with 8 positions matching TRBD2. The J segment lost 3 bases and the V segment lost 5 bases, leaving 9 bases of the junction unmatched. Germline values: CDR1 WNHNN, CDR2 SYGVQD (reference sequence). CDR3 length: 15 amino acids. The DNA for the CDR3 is TGCGCCAGCAGTCTTCCGGGACTAGATATCTACGAGCAGTACTTC. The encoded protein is CASSLPGLDIYEQYF.

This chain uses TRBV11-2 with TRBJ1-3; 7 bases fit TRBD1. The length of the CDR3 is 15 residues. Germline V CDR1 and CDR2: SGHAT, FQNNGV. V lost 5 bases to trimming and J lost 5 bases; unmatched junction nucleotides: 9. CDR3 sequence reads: CASSPSTGQRNTIYF. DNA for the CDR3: TGTGCCAGCAGCCCTTCCACGGGACAGCGAAACACCATATATTTT.

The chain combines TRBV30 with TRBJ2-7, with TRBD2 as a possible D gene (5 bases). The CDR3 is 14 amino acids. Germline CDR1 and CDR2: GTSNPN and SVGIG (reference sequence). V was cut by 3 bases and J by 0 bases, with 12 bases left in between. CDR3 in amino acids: CAWSEGESSYEQYF. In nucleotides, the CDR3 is TGTGCCTGGAGCGAGGGAGAGAGCTCCTACGAGCAGTACTTC.

The CDR3 coding sequence is TGTGCCAGCAGCAAGTCTAGCGGGAGTGGAGAGACCCAGTACTTC. This gives the protein CASSKSSGSGETQYF. The chain is built from TRBV11-2 and TRBJ2-5; TRBD2 matches 10 bases. Germline loops: CDR1 SGHAT, CDR2 FQNNGV. This CDR3 comprises 15 residues. Trimming cost V 5 bases and J 4 bases; bases outside gene matches: 7. Full variable domain (remainder filled in from reference TRBV11-2 and TRBJ2-5): EAGVAQSPRYKIIEKRQSVAFWCNPISGHATLYWYQQILGQGPKLLIQFQNNGVVDDSQLPKDRFSAERLKGVDSTLKIQPAKLEDSAVYLCASSKSSGSGETQYFGPGTRLLVL.

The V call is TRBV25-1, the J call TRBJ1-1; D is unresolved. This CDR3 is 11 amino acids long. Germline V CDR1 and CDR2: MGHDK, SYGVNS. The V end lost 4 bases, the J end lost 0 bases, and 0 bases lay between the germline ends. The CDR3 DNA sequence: TGTGCCAGCAGTGTGAACACTGAAGCTTTCTTT. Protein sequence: CASSVNTEAFF.

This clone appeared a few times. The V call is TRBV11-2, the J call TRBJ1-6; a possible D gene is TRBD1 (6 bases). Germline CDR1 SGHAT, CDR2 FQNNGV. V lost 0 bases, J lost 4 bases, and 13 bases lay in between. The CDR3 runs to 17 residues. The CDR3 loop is CASSLEPGELYNSPLHF. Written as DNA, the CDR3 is TGTGCCAGCAGCTTAGAACCAGGGGAGCTTTATAATTCACCCCTCCACTTT. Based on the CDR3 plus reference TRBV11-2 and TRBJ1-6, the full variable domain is EAGVAQSPRYKIIEKRQSVAFWCNPISGHATLYWYQQILGQGPKLLIQFQNNGVVDDSQLPKDRFSAERLKGVDSTLKIQPAKLEDSAVYLCASSLEPGELYNSPLHFGNGTRLTVT.

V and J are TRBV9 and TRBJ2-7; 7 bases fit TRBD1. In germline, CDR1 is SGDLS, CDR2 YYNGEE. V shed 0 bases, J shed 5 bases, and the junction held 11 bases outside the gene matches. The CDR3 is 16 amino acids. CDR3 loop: CASSVGGETGSNEQYF. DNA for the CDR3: TGTGCCAGCAGCGTAGGGGGAGAGACAGGGAGTAACGAGCAGTACTTC.

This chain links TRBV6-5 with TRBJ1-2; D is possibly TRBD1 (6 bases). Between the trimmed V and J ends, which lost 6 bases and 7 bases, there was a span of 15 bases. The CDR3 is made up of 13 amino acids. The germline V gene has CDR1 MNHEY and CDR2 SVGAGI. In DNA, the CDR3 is TGTGCCAGCAGATCCCAGGGGAGAGGTGGCTACACCTTC. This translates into CASRSQGRGGYTF.

The CDR3: CASRKGQGPYGYTF. The CDR3 DNA sequence: TGTGCCAGCAGGAAGGGACAGGGACCCTATGGCTACACCTTC. The genes are TRBV28 and TRBJ1-2, with TRBD1 matching over 9 bases. CDR3 length equals 14 residues. The V gene's germline CDR1 is MDHEN and CDR2 SYDVKM. J was trimmed by 4 bases and V by 6 bases; bases with no gene match: 6.

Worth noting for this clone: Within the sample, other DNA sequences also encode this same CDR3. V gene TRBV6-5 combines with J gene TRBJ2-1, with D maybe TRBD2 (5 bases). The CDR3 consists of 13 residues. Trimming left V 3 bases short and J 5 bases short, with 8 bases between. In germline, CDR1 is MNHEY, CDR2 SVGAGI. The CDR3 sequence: CASSYLADNEQFF. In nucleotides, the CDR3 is TGTGCCAGCAGTTATCTAGCCGACAATGAGCAGTTCTTC.

The CDR3 region has the DNA TGCGCCAGCAGCGGGACGGACAGGGGATCCTATGGCTACACCTTC. Protein sequence: CASSGTDRGSYGYTF. The rearrangement links TRBV5-1 to TRBJ1-2, with TRBD1 matching over 9 bases. The germline gives CDR1 SGHRS, CDR2 YFSETQ. Trimming at V came to 4 bases and at J to 4 bases, leaving 8 bases not matched to a gene. There are 15 residues in the CDR3.

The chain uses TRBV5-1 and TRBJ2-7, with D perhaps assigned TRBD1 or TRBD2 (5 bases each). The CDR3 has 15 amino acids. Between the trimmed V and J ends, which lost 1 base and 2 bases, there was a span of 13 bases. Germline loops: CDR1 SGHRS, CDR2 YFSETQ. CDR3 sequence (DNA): TGCGCCAGCAGCTTGCCCGGGACGTATGCCTACGAGCAGTACTTC. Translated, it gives CASSLPGTYAYEQYF.

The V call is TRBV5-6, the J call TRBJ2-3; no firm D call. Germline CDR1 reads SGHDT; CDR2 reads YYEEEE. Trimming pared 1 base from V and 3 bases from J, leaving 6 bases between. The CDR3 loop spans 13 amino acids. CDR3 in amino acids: CASSLMQTDTQYF. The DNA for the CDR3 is TGTGCCAGCAGCTTGATGCAGACAGATACGCAGTATTTT.